These 23 T cell receptor beta chains originate from one sample sequenced in a study of blood T cell repertoires in COVID-19. Sequenced by immunoSEQ multiplex PCR; TCRdb stores in-frame clones only, minus some. Altogether nearly 250,000 clones are present, 85% being singletons, with the ten largest covering about 9.3%. The sequencing sample was made of PBMCs or T cells enriched from blood (not recorded which). Receptors originate from a woman aged 50 to 60 with acute COVID-19.

The V gene is TRBV6-5, the J gene TRBJ1-1, with 8 bases matching TRBD1. V was pared by 6 bases and J by 2 bases, with 8 bases of the junction left unmatched. There are 15 residues in the CDR3. Germline V CDR1 and CDR2: MNHEY, SVGAGI. Here the CDR3 reads CASRVGTGLNTEAFF. The DNA for the CDR3 is TGTGCCAGCAGGGTAGGGACAGGCCTAAACACTGAAGCTTTCTTT.

V gene TRBV12-3 or TRBV12-4 combines with J gene TRBJ1-2, with 7 bases that match TRBD1. The CDR3 contains 12 residues. V was pared by 6 bases and J by 12 bases, with 10 bases of the junction left unmatched. Written as DNA, the CDR3 is TGTGCCAGCAGGGAAAGACAGGGTAGGCACACCTTC. Translation gives CASRERQGRHTF.

The chain carries TRBV9 and TRBJ2-2, with 10 nucleotides matching TRBD2. CDR1 and CDR2 (germline): SGDLS, YYNGEE. Trimming removed 3 bases from V and 1 base from J; junction bases left unmatched: 6. This CDR3 contains 17 residues. CDR3 sequence: CASSAPRTSGNTGELFF. CDR3 coding DNA: TGTGCCAGCAGCGCGCCTCGGACTAGCGGGAACACCGGGGAGCTGTTTTTT.

Comment on this clone: A much larger clone lies one base from this, so it may be a read error. V usage is TRBV5-6 and J usage is TRBJ1-1, with TRBD1 matching 11 bases. The CDR3 sequence is 14 residues long. Germline V gives CDR1 SGHDT, CDR2 YYEEEE. V lost 4 bases, J lost 1 base, and 0 bases stayed unmatched. CDR3 sequence: CASSGTGGNTEAFF. Written as DNA, the CDR3 is TGTGCCAGCAGCGGGACAGGGGGGAACACTGAAGCTTTCTTT.

The chain recombines TRBV11-3 with TRBJ2-1, with 11 bases identical to TRBD2. Germline V gene data show CDR1 as SGHNT and CDR2 as YENEEA. Trimming removed 1 base from V and 2 bases from J; junction bases left unmatched: 7. The CDR3 covers 18 residues. CDR3 sequence reads: CASSLGLAGGNPYNEQFF. CDR3 sequence (DNA): TGTGCCAGCAGCTTAGGGCTAGCGGGGGGCAATCCCTACAATGAGCAGTTCTTC.

The chain links TRBV10-3 to TRBJ1-2; D is uncertain. V dropped 1 base and J dropped 5 bases, with 8 bases sitting between them. Germline lookup yields CDR1 ENHRY and CDR2 SYGVKD. The CDR3 is 13 amino acids. The CDR3 coding sequence is TGTGCCATCAGTGAGTGGGCGGGGTATGGCTACACCTTC. Translated, it gives CAISEWAGYGYTF.

The genes are TRBV27 and TRBJ1-1; 8 positions match TRBD1. This CDR3 is built from 14 residues. The germline V gene has CDR1 MNHEY and CDR2 SMNVEV (reference sequence). The ends lost 2 bases at V and 1 base at J; junction bases unmatched: 0. CDR3 in DNA: TGTGCCAGCAGTTTAGGACAGGGGAACACTGAAGCTTTCTTT. Encoded protein: CASSLGQGNTEAFF.

This chain joins TRBV5-1 and TRBJ1-2, with TRBD1 identical over 8 bases. Trimming cost V 4 bases and J 4 bases; bases outside gene matches: 9. This CDR3 is 15 amino acids long. Germline V gene lookup returns CDR1 SGHRS and CDR2 YFSETQ. CDR3 sequence reads: CASSPRTGPSYGYTF. The DNA of the CDR3 is TGCGCCAGCAGCCCAAGGACAGGGCCCAGCTATGGCTACACCTTC.

This clone appeared a few times. The gene calls are TRBV5-5 and TRBJ2-1, with 8 bases fitting TRBD2. The CDR3 is 14 amino acids. Germline V gene data show CDR1 as SGHKS and CDR2 as YYEKEE (reference sequence). V gave up 0 bases and J gave up 10 bases; unmatched junction bases: 6. CDR3 coding DNA: TGTGCCAGCAGCTTGGCAACGGGGGGGCGCGAGCAGTTCTTC. It yields the protein CASSLATGGREQFF.

The chain carries TRBV2 and TRBJ1-4; no reliable D call. This CDR3 has 14 residues. V was shortened by 3 bases and J by 8 bases, with 13 bases between the two germline ends. Germline values: CDR1 SNHLY, CDR2 FYNNEI. DNA for the CDR3: TGTGCCAGCAGTGACTACGGTCCCGGGGAAAAACTGTTTTTT. Amino acid sequence: CASSDYGPGEKLFF.

This clone was recorded many times. The chain has TRBV6-5 and TRBJ2-7; D might be TRBD2 (6 bases). Between the trimmed V and J ends, which lost 8 bases and 2 bases, there was a span of 13 bases. Germline lookup yields CDR1 MNHEY and CDR2 SVGAGI. CDR3 length: 13 amino acids. CDR3 residues: CASGGTVAYEQYF. The CDR3 region has the DNA TGTGCCAGCGGGGGGACCGTTGCCTACGAGCAGTACTTC.

The chain is built from TRBV12-3 or TRBV12-4 and TRBJ1-6; no definite D call. V dropped 5 bases and J dropped 7 bases, with 6 bases sitting between them. The CDR3 contains 12 residues. The CDR3 sequence is CASSLQNSPLHF. Written as DNA, the CDR3 is TGTGCCAGCAGTCTACAGAATTCACCCCTCCACTTT.

The chain links TRBV7-9 to TRBJ1-5; weak D call: TRBD1 (6 bases). Trimming removed 1 base from V and 4 bases from J, with 8 bases in between. The CDR3 has 14 amino acids. In germline, CDR1 is SEHNR, CDR2 FQNEAQ (reference sequence). This CDR3 is CASSLGTVNQPQHF. Written as DNA, the CDR3 is TGTGCCAGCAGCTTAGGGACAGTAAATCAGCCCCAGCATTTT.

CDR3: CASQIQKNTEAFF. The CDR3 DNA is TGTGCCAGCCAGATTCAGAAGAACACTGAAGCTTTCTTT. The V and J genes are TRBV2 and TRBJ1-1, with unresolved D. Germline V CDR1 and CDR2: SNHLY, FYNNEI. This CDR3 spans 13 amino acids. V dropped 8 bases and J dropped 1 base, with 11 bases sitting between them.

The chain recombines TRBV25-1 with TRBJ2-3; the match to TRBD1 covers 10 bases. The CDR3 extends over 15 amino acids. V gave up 3 bases and J gave up 3 bases; unmatched junction bases: 3. Germline V CDR1 and CDR2: MGHDK, SYGVNS. CDR3 residues: CASSETGGKTDTQYF. The CDR3 DNA sequence: TGTGCCAGCAGTGAGACAGGGGGCAAAACAGATACGCAGTATTTT.

The chain recombines TRBV18 with TRBJ2-1; 7 nucleotides line up with TRBD1. Unmatched junction bases numbered 5, after V lost 3 bases and J lost 0 bases. The CDR3 contains 16 residues. Per the germline V gene, CDR1 is KGHSH and CDR2 is LQKENI. In DNA, the CDR3 is TGTGCCAGCTCACCTATTCGACAGGGCTCCTACAATGAGCAGTTCTTC. This encodes CASSPIRQGSYNEQFF.

A few counts support this clone. This sequence joins TRBV18 and TRBJ1-1, with D maybe TRBD1 (6 bases). The CDR3 covers 15 residues. The germline gives CDR1 KGHSH, CDR2 LQKENI. V gave up 2 bases and J gave up 2 bases, with 12 bases separating them. The chain's CDR3 is CASSPWRQVNTEAFF. CDR3 bases: TGTGCCAGCTCACCATGGAGACAGGTTAACACTGAAGCTTTCTTT.

V and J are TRBV9 and TRBJ1-3, with unresolved D. CDR1 and CDR2 (germline): SGDLS, YYNGEE. The CDR3 extends over 13 amino acids. Trimming removed 0 bases from V and 8 bases from J, with 9 bases in between. CDR3 sequence reads: CASSVASEDTIYF. Written as DNA, the CDR3 is TGTGCCAGCAGCGTAGCCTCGGAGGACACCATATATTTT.

The rearrangement uses TRBV2 and TRBJ1-5; TRBD1 matches at 9 bases. V was clipped by 7 bases and J by 6 bases; unmatched bases: 4. From germline, CDR1 is SNHLY and CDR2 FYNNEI. This CDR3 spans 13 amino acids. The CDR3: CASKGTGFQPQHF. The CDR3 DNA reads as TGTGCCAGCAAGGGGACAGGGTTTCAGCCCCAGCATTTT.

The gene calls are TRBV19 and TRBJ1-5; 12 bases are shared with TRBD1. This CDR3 comprises 16 residues. Germline V gene data show CDR1 as LNHDA and CDR2 as SQIVND (reference sequence). Germline trimming cut 3 bases from V and 7 bases from J; bases unmatched to any gene: 7. CDR3 DNA sequence: TGTGCCAGTAGTATCACGGGACAGGGGGCGGGACAGCCCCAGCATTTT. Protein product: CASSITGQGAGQPQHF.

The V call is TRBV6-4, the J call TRBJ2-3; 7 bases line up with TRBD2. The germline gives CDR1 MRHNA, CDR2 SNTAGT. The ends lost 4 bases at V and 3 bases at J; junction bases unmatched: 7. The CDR3 spans 15 residues. The CDR3 DNA reads as TGTGCCAGCAGTGCTAACGGGGGGTCGACAGATACGCAGTATTTT. It translates to CASSANGGSTDTQYF.

The chain uses TRBV7-2 and TRBJ1-1; no clear D. Trimming took off 3 bases at V and 0 bases at J, with 8 bases between the two ends. The germline V gene encodes CDR1 SGHTA and CDR2 FQGNSA. This CDR3 comprises 14 residues. DNA for the CDR3: TGTGCCAGCAGCTTTCCCCAAATGAACACTGAAGCTTTCTTT. It encodes CASSFPQMNTEAFF.

The chain combines TRBV4-2 with TRBJ2-5; 11 bases are a match to TRBD1. The CDR3 length is 17 residues. Losses at the gene ends were 4 bases for V and 1 base for J; bases not matched to a gene: 8. CDR1 is LGHNA and CDR2 is YNFKEQ in the germline V gene. The chain's CDR3 is CASSLSGQGALQETQYF. The CDR3 DNA reads TGTGCCAGCAGCCTATCTGGACAGGGGGCCCTCCAAGAGACCCAGTACTTC.